These T cell receptor beta chains were read from a single sample in a study of blood T cell repertoires in COVID-19. Generated by immunoSEQ multiplex PCR, the TCRdb table keeps only in-frame clones and is missing some. The sample includes around 39,000 clones, approximately 88% of them seen just once. The sample was peripheral blood. Source of these receptors: a human donor in a cohort sampled during active COVID-19. CDR3s include the opening cysteine and the closing phenylalanine or tryptophan. Each record gives: V gene, D gene, J gene, clone size, CDR3 DNA, CDR3 protein. A D gene is named only where the DNA matches it firmly. Clone size is stated in some rows and not others, as once, few, many or a class when expanded.

TRBV3-1/TRBV3-2	TRBD2	TRBJ2-3	-	TGTGCCAGCAGCCCCCGGGGGGGCGGGGCGAGCAGGAATACGCAGTATTTT	CASSPRGGGASRNTQYF
TRBV28	TRBD1	TRBJ2-7	-	TGTGCCAGCAGGAAGACAGGGGGCTCCTACGAGCAGTACTTC	CASRKTGGSYEQYF
TRBV27	-	TRBJ2-1	-	TGTGCCAGCAGCCGCCGACAATTCTCCCTGGGCTCCTACAATGAGCAGTTCTTC	CASSRRQFSLGSYNEQFF
TRBV24-1	TRBD1	TRBJ2-1	-	TGTGCCACCAGTTGCCGGGACAGGTTAGACAATGAGCAGTTCTTC	CATSCRDRLDNEQFF
TRBV3-1/TRBV3-2	TRBD1	TRBJ1-5	few	TGTGCCAGCAGCCAAGCGCTGGGACAGGGCCCCCAGCCCCAGCATTTT	CASSQALGQGPQPQHF
TRBV27	TRBD1	TRBJ1-1	-	TGTGCCAGCAGTTTAAGGGGGGGGGACAGGGGGAACACTGAAGCTTTCTTT	CASSLRGGDRGNTEAFF
TRBV11-3	TRBD1	TRBJ2-7	-	TGTGCCAGCAGCTCCGGGACAGGGGTCATCTACGAGCAGTACTTC	CASSSGTGVIYEQYF
TRBV2	-	TRBJ1-4	-	TGTGCCAGCAGTGCGGGACAAAGGGAAAATAATGAAAAACTGTTTTTT	CASSAGQRENNEKLFF
TRBV6-2/TRBV6-3	TRBD1	TRBJ2-4	-	TGTGCCAGCAGTGCCACGACAGGGAGCAGGGGGTACTTC	CASSATTGSRGYF
TRBV19	TRBD2	TRBJ2-1	-	TGTGCCAGTAGCGAACTAGCGGGAGAGTACAATGAGCAGTTCTTC	CASSELAGEYNEQFF
TRBV15	TRBD1	TRBJ2-3	-	TGTGCCACCGGAACGACGGGACAGGGGTTGGATACGCAGTATTTT	CATGTTGQGLDTQYF
TRBV7-6	TRBD2	TRBJ2-5	-	TGTGCCAGCAGCTTGCCCCGGGATAGCGGGGTCGAGACCCAGTACTTC	CASSLPRDSGVETQYF
TRBV27	TRBD1	TRBJ1-5	-	TGTGCCAGCAGTTCGGACAGGGGCAATCAGCCCCAGCATTTT	CASSSDRGNQPQHF
TRBV4-3	-	TRBJ1-4	-	TGCGCCAGCAGCCAAGACTGGGGGCGCGTGGAAAAACTGTTTTTT	CASSQDWGRVEKLFF
TRBV5-1	TRBD2	TRBJ2-7	-	TGCGCCAGCAGCTTGGACGGGAGGGTATACGAGCAGTACTTC	CASSLDGRVYEQYF
TRBV5-5	-	TRBJ1-1	-	TGTGCCAGCAGCCGGGGACAACGAACTGAAGCTTTCTTT	CASSRGQRTEAFF
TRBV19	-	TRBJ1-1	-	TGTGCCAGTAGCTTGGGACAGAACACTGAAGCTTTCTTT	CASSLGQNTEAFF
TRBV10-3	TRBD1	TRBJ2-7	-	TGTGCCATCAGTGACGGACAGGGAGGCGAGCAGTACTTC	CAISDGQGGEQYF
TRBV30	-	TRBJ1-3	-	TGTGCCTGGACCCCCGGGAATTCTGGAAACACCATATATTTT	CAWTPGNSGNTIYF
TRBV5-1	TRBD1	TRBJ1-2	-	TGCGCCAGCAGCTATACAGGGGCTGTTGACTATGGCTACACCTTC	CASSYTGAVDYGYTF
TRBV5-1	TRBD2	TRBJ2-5	-	TGCGCCAGCAGCTTGGGGGGTAGCGGGGCACTGGAGACCCAGTACTTC	CASSLGGSGALETQYF
TRBV30	TRBD1	TRBJ1-1	-	TGTGCCTGGAGAAAGGTAGGGGGCGGAGGAAGCACTGAAGCTTTCTTT	CAWRKVGGGGSTEAFF
TRBV5-6	TRBD2	TRBJ2-1	-	TGTGCCAGCAGCTTTTTAGCGGGAGGCAATGAGCAGTTCTTC	CASSFLAGGNEQFF
TRBV27	-	TRBJ1-2	once	TGTGCCAGCAGTTTATTGGGCACCGCTAACTATGGCTACACCTTC	CASSLLGTANYGYTF
TRBV13	TRBD2	TRBJ2-7	-	TGTGCCAGCAGCTTCAGAGCGGGGGGGCGACTCTCCTACGAGCAGTACTTC	CASSFRAGGRLSYEQYF
TRBV19	-	TRBJ2-5	-	TGTGCCAGTAGTATCAGCGGGACCCAGTACTTC	CASSISGTQYF
TRBV5-8	TRBD1	TRBJ1-4	-	TGTGCCAGCAGCTTGGGCAGGGGGCGAGATGAAAAACTGTTTTTT	CASSLGRGRDEKLFF
TRBV19	-	TRBJ1-4	-	TGTGCCAGTAGTATATCGGGTCGGGGTCTTAATGAAAAACTGTTTTTT	CASSISGRGLNEKLFF
TRBV7-8	TRBD1	TRBJ1-2	-	TGTGCCAGCAGCTTAGAAAGGACAGGGGGCGAAAAGAACTATGGCTACACCTTC	CASSLERTGGEKNYGYTF
TRBV11-3	TRBD1	TRBJ2-1	-	TGTGCCAGCAGCCTGAAGGACAGGGGCCATAACAATGAGCAGTTCTTC	CASSLKDRGHNNEQFF
TRBV3-1/TRBV3-2	-	TRBJ2-7	-	TGTGCCAGCAATGGGCCGGGGGTCGAGCAGTACTTC	CASNGPGVEQYF
TRBV30	-	TRBJ2-7	-	TGTGCCTGGAGTAGGGGCGCCTTCTACGAGCAGTACTTC	CAWSRGAFYEQYF